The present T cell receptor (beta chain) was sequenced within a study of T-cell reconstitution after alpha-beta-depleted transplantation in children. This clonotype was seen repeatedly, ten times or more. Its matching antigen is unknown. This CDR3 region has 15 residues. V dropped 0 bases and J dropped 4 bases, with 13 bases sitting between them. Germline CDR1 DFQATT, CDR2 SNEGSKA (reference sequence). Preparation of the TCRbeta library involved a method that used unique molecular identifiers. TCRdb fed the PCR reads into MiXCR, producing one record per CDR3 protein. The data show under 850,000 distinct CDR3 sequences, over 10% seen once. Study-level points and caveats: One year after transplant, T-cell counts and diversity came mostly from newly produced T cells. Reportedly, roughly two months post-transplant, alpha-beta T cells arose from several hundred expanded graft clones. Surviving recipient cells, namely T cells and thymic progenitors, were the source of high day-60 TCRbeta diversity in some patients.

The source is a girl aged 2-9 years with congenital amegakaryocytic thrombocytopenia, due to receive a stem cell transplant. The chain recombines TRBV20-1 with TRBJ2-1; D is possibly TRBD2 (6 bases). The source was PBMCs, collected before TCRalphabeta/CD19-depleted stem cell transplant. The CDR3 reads CSARDRDFFYNEQFF. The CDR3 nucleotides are TGCAGTGCTAGAGATAGGGACTTCTTTTACAATGAGCAGTTCTTC.